The sequence of this T cell receptor beta chain was determined in a study of cytomegalovirus exposure and HLA in healthy donors (TCRdb year 2017). In the study overall: A later analysis indicated that the roughly 120 validation repertoires were generated on the platform also employed for the 700 or so repertoires of the first cohort. The study was designed to test whether signatures of past pathogen exposure could be identified by cataloging public T cell receptors. Along with the roughly 700-subject first cohort, a separate validation cohort of around 110 different subjects was used. High-throughput TCR immunosequencing, statistical association of individual TCRs with disease status, and machine learning were combined to predict cytomegalovirus infection status.

Note on this clone: The antigen it recognizes is unknown. No clone much larger than this one lies a single base away; base qualities are absent.

Libraries were built with the immunoSEQ multiplex PCR assay. The authors' pipeline ran thus. To diagnose cytomegalovirus status from the catalog of TCR beta chain sequences, a statistical classification framework was built. In its TCRdb copy, this immuneACCESS table keeps in-frame sequences only and misses some clones. Where compared with another copy, unresolved V genes explain less than half of these, and the others have no known cause. The V and J calls and clone size come from that table; D and trimming were worked out from the DNA. The sample table contains roughly 250,000 clones; only one count was recorded for around 87% of them. The top ten clones comprise 1.2% of the sample. Separate from the roughly 650-subject first cohort, the validation cohort of 90 to 150 subjects was the group to which the donors belonged. Per the germline V gene, WSHSY is the CDR1 and SAAADI is the CDR2. V drops 4 bases and J drops 3 bases, leaving 7 bases in between. From the cysteine through the phenylalanine, the CDR3 covers 13 amino acids. Solely the CDR3 DNA is kept, with 39 bases framed from the first base.

The full study reports these points: A total of fewer than 200 TCR beta chains were listed by the study as associated with cytomegalovirus. It was suggested by the authors that the approach could potentially be generalized to other disease states and immunological phenotypes. Subsequent analysis determined that TCRs grouped into clusters in the first cohort also showed a tendency toward co-occurrence across the approximately 110 validation repertoires, and roughly 94% of cluster scores exceeded 0. All 130 or so repertoires were used to score co-occurrence in the validation cohort in a later analysis, because that analysis had no HLA typing for the cohort. Most TCR sequences were observed very rarely across donors, whereas some public TCRs were present in many individuals. Cytomegalovirus status was reported to be diagnosed by the classifier with high specificity and sensitivity in both the original and validation cohorts. Three of the identified cytomegalovirus-associated TCR beta chains were confirmed in vitro to be specific for cytomegalovirus antigens.

Sequencing was done on a sample of PBMCs. This chain is built from TRBV10-2 and TRBJ1-5; no D gene can be assigned with confidence. The receptor was isolated from a woman aged 25 to 39 in good health and CMV-seropositive. The CDR3: CASSGQFNQPQHF. The DNA reads TGCGCCAGCAGTGGGCAGTTCAATCAGCCCCAGCATTTT.